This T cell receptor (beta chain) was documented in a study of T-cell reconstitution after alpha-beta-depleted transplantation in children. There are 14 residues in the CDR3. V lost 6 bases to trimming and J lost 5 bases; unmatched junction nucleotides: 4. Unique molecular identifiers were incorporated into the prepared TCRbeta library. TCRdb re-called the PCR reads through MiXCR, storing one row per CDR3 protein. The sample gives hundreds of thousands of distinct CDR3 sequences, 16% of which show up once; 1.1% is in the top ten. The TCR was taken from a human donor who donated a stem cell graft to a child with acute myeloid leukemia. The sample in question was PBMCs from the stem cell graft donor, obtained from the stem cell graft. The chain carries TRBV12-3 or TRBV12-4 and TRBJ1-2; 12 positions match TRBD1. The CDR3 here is CASRGTGGVYGYTF. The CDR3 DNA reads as TGTGCCAGCAGGGGGACAGGGGGCGTGTATGGCTACACCTTC.